This TCR beta chain was recorded in a study of graft-versus-host responses after intestinal transplantation. This CDR3 is built from 15 residues. V lost 1 base, J lost 7 bases, and 14 bases lay in between. Germline V CDR1 and CDR2: SEHNR, FQNEAQ (reference sequence). Study results and limitations: Peak levels of circulating GvH clones tracked with early post-transplant HvG declines. GvH clones detected in recipient marrow included some appearing first in ileum or blood.

As to this clone: Its specificity is not known.

Produced via immunoSEQ multiplex PCR; TCRdb's table is partial and in-frame only. The sample has tens of thousands of clones; around 87% are singletons. This material consisted of unstimulated CD8+ T cells sorted from spleen or lymph node cells, taken before transplant. V usage is TRBV7-9 and J usage is TRBJ1-3, with D tentatively TRBD1 (5 bases). The sequence was collected from a human donor who was the organ donor for an intestinal transplant. This CDR3 is CASSLVLGVANTIYF. Written as DNA, the CDR3 is TGTGCCAGCAGCTTAGTGTTAGGGGTTGCTAACACCATATATTTT.